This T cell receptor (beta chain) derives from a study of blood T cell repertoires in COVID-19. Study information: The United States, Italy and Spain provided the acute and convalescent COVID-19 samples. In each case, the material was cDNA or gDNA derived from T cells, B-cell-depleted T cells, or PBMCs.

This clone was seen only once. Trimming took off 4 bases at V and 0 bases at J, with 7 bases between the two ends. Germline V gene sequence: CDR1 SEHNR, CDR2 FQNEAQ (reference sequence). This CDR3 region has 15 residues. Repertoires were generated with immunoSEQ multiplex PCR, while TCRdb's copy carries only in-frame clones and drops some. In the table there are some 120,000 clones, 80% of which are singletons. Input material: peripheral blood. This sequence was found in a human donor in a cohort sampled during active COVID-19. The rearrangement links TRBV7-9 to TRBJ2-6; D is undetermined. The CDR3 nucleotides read TGTGCCAGCAGCTCGCGTAACTCTGGGGCCAACGTCCTGACTTTC. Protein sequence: CASSSRNSGANVLTF.